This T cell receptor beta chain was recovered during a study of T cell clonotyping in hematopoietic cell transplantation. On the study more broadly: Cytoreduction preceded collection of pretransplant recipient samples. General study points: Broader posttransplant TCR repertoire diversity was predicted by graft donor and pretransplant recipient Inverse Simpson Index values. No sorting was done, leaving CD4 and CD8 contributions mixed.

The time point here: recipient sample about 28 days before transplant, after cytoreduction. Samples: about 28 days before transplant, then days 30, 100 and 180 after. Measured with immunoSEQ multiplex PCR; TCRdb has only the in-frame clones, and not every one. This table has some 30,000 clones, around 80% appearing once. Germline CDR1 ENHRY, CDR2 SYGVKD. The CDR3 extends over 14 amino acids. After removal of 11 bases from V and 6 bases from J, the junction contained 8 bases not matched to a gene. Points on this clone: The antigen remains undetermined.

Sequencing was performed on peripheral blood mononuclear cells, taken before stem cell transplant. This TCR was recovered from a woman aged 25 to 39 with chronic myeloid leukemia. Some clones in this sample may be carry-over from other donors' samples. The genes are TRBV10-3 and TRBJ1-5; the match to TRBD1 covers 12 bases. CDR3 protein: CASSGTGGFQPQHF. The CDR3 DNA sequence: TGTGCCTCAAGCGGGACAGGGGGCTTTCAGCCCCAGCATTTT.